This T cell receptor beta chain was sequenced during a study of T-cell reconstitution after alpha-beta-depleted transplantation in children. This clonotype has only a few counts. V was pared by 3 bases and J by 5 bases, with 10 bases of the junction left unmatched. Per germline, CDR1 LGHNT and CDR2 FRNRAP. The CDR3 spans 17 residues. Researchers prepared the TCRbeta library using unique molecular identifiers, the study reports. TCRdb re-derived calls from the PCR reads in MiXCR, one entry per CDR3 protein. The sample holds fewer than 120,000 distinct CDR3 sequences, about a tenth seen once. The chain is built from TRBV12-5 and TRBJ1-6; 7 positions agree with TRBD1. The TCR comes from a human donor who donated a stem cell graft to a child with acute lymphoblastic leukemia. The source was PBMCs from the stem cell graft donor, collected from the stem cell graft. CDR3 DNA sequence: TGTGCTAGTGGTTTCCCGGGACAGCCAGAGGATAATTCACCCCTCCACTTT. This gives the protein CASGFPGQPEDNSPLHF.